These T cell receptor beta chains were read from a single sample in a study of blood T cells in healthy people across ages. TCRdb independently ran MiXCR on the 5' RACE reads; one entry per CDR3 protein. Seen here are some 1,800,000 distinct CDR3 sequences, about two fifths observed once, and the top ten hold 23%. The sample consisted of blood. All receptors come from a human donor in good health. The CDR3 runs from the conserved cysteine through the conserved F or W. A D gene is named only where the DNA matches it firmly. Some rows have no size entry. The others give once, few or many, or a class for an expanded clone.

cdr3_length: 16
v_call: TRBV6-2/TRBV6-3
d_call: TRBD1
j_call: TRBJ2-7
clone_size: few
cdr3_aa: CASSPSKGQGEDEQYF
cdr3_nt: TGTGCCAGCAGTCCTTCTAAGGGACAGGGGGAGGACGAGCAGTACTTC

cdr3_length: 12
v_call: TRBV24-1
d_call: -
j_call: TRBJ2-1
clone_size: -
cdr3_aa: CATSDLTHEQFF
cdr3_nt: TGTGCCACCAGTGACCTTACTCATGAGCAGTTCTTC

cdr3_length: 13
v_call: TRBV4-3
d_call: TRBD1
j_call: TRBJ2-3
clone_size: -
cdr3_aa: CASSQLGDRGQYF
cdr3_nt: TGCGCCAGCAGCCAGCTGGGGGACAGGGGGCAGTATTTT

cdr3_length: 15
v_call: TRBV6-2/TRBV6-3
d_call: -
j_call: TRBJ2-1
clone_size: few
cdr3_aa: CASSYSRGAYNEQFF
cdr3_nt: TGTGCCAGCAGTTACTCGAGGGGGGCCTACAATGAGCAGTTCTTC

cdr3_length: 16
v_call: TRBV20-1
d_call: -
j_call: TRBJ1-2
clone_size: -
cdr3_aa: CSAKQDRDPANYGYTF
cdr3_nt: TGCAGTGCTAAGCAAGATCGGGACCCCGCTAACTATGGCTACACCTTC

cdr3_length: 19
v_call: TRBV7-9
d_call: TRBD1
j_call: TRBJ2-3
clone_size: -
cdr3_aa: CASSLAAGGYRVSTDTQYF
cdr3_nt: TGTGCCAGCAGCTTAGCGGCAGGGGGATATCGAGTCAGCACAGATACGCAGTATTTT

cdr3_length: 13
v_call: TRBV10-3
d_call: -
j_call: TRBJ2-7
clone_size: many
cdr3_aa: CATTRDGAYEQYF
cdr3_nt: TGTGCCACTACCCGGGACGGTGCCTACGAGCAGTACTTC

cdr3_length: 15
v_call: TRBV29-1
d_call: -
j_call: TRBJ1-6
clone_size: -
cdr3_aa: CNVVLGTGPGAPLHF
cdr3_nt: TGCAACGTTGTCCTAGGGACGGGACCCGGAGCACCCCTCCACTTT

cdr3_length: 14
v_call: TRBV6-6
d_call: -
j_call: TRBJ1-5
clone_size: -
cdr3_aa: CASTDGALGMAQHF
cdr3_nt: TGTGCCAGCACCGACGGGGCCCTCGGGATGGCCCAGCATTTT

cdr3_length: 16
v_call: TRBV4-3
d_call: -
j_call: TRBJ1-4
clone_size: few
cdr3_aa: CASSQDPDLGNEKLFF
cdr3_nt: TGCGCCAGCAGCCAAGACCCGGACTTAGGAAATGAAAAACTGTTTTTT

cdr3_length: 13
v_call: TRBV27
d_call: -
j_call: TRBJ1-1
clone_size: -
cdr3_aa: CASSSENLPRAFF
cdr3_nt: TGTGCCAGCAGTTCAGAAAATCTACCTCGAGCTTTCTTT

cdr3_length: 13
v_call: TRBV7-7
d_call: -
j_call: TRBJ2-5
clone_size: many
cdr3_aa: CASSSGPSDTQYF
cdr3_nt: TGTGCCAGCAGCTCCGGACCCTCAGACACCCAGTACTTC

cdr3_length: 15
v_call: TRBV5-1
d_call: TRBD1
j_call: TRBJ1-4
clone_size: -
cdr3_aa: CASCWRGPPNEKLFF
cdr3_nt: TGCGCCAGCTGCTGGAGGGGGCCTCCTAATGAAAAACTGTTTTTT

cdr3_length: 17
v_call: TRBV3-1
d_call: -
j_call: TRBJ1-4
clone_size: -
cdr3_aa: CASSQRRWLSTNEKLFF
cdr3_nt: TGTGCCAGCAGCCAACGGCGCTGGCTATCAACTAATGAAAAACTGTTTTTT

cdr3_length: 16
v_call: TRBV11-2
d_call: TRBD1
j_call: TRBJ2-5
clone_size: -
cdr3_aa: CASSLGLGQGGETQYF
cdr3_nt: TGTGCCAGCAGCTTAGGTCTTGGACAGGGCGGAGAGACCCAGTACTTC

cdr3_length: 14
v_call: TRBV11-2
d_call: -
j_call: TRBJ1-2
clone_size: -
cdr3_aa: CASSFTGWGGGYTF
cdr3_nt: TGTGCCAGCAGCTTCACGGGCTGGGGAGGTGGCTACACCTTC

cdr3_length: 15
v_call: TRBV25-1
d_call: TRBD1
j_call: TRBJ1-5
clone_size: -
cdr3_aa: CASSASGQGNQPQHF
cdr3_nt: TGTGCCAGCAGTGCCTCAGGACAGGGCAATCAGCCCCAGCATTTT

cdr3_length: 16
v_call: TRBV9
d_call: TRBD2
j_call: TRBJ2-1
clone_size: -
cdr3_aa: CASSLGGILAGNEQFF
cdr3_nt: TGTGCCAGCAGCCTCGGGGGGATTCTAGCAGGCAATGAGCAGTTCTTC

cdr3_length: 16
v_call: TRBV12-5
d_call: -
j_call: TRBJ2-6
clone_size: -
cdr3_aa: CASGWTVVSGANVLTF
cdr3_nt: TGTGCTAGTGGTTGGACAGTAGTCTCTGGGGCCAACGTCCTGACTTTC

cdr3_length: 15
v_call: TRBV18
d_call: -
j_call: TRBJ1-4
clone_size: few
cdr3_aa: CASSPSGRSNEKLFF
cdr3_nt: TGTGCCAGCTCACCATCCGGGAGGTCGAATGAAAAATTGTTTTTT

cdr3_length: 13
v_call: TRBV28
d_call: -
j_call: TRBJ2-3
clone_size: -
cdr3_aa: CASRMDSTDTQYF
cdr3_nt: TGTGCCAGCAGGATGGACAGCACAGATACGCAGTATTTT

cdr3_length: 13
v_call: TRBV6-5
d_call: TRBD1
j_call: TRBJ1-2
clone_size: few
cdr3_aa: CASRRQGLDGYTF
cdr3_nt: TGTGCCAGCAGGAGACAGGGCCTGGATGGCTACACCTTC

cdr3_length: 13
v_call: TRBV5-1
d_call: TRBD1
j_call: TRBJ2-1
clone_size: -
cdr3_aa: CASRKDRGGEQFF
cdr3_nt: TGCGCCAGCCGAAAGGACAGGGGCGGTGAGCAGTTCTTC

cdr3_length: 14
v_call: TRBV3-1
d_call: -
j_call: TRBJ2-3
clone_size: -
cdr3_aa: CASSASESTDTQYF
cdr3_nt: TGTGCCAGCAGCGCTTCCGAAAGCACAGATACGCAGTATTTT

cdr3_length: 13
v_call: TRBV6-5
d_call: -
j_call: TRBJ1-2
clone_size: once
cdr3_aa: CASSRGVLKGYTF
cdr3_nt: TGTGCCAGCAGTCGAGGGGTGTTAAAAGGCTACACCTTC

cdr3_length: 14
v_call: TRBV3-1
d_call: -
j_call: TRBJ2-7
clone_size: -
cdr3_aa: CTSSYRVSSYEQYF
cdr3_nt: TGTACCAGCAGTTACAGGGTGAGCTCCTACGAGCAGTACTTC

cdr3_length: 13
v_call: TRBV20-1
d_call: -
j_call: TRBJ2-3
clone_size: -
cdr3_aa: CSARDSVVDTQYF
cdr3_nt: TGCAGTGCTCGCGACAGTGTGGTAGATACGCAGTATTTT

cdr3_length: 13
v_call: TRBV5-6
d_call: -
j_call: TRBJ1-1
clone_size: -
cdr3_aa: CTSSLPYNTEAFF
cdr3_nt: TGTACCAGCAGCTTGCCCTATAACACTGAAGCTTTCTTT

cdr3_length: 16
v_call: TRBV7-9
d_call: TRBD2
j_call: TRBJ2-5
clone_size: -
cdr3_aa: CASSLGLAGGLETQYF
cdr3_nt: TGTGCCAGCAGCTTAGGCCTAGCGGGGGGCCTGGAGACCCAGTACTTC

cdr3_length: 14
v_call: TRBV5-1
d_call: -
j_call: TRBJ2-7
clone_size: few
cdr3_aa: CASSFQGREDEQYF
cdr3_nt: TGCGCCAGCAGCTTTCAGGGAAGGGAGGACGAGCAGTACTTC

cdr3_length: 16
v_call: TRBV7-3
d_call: TRBD1
j_call: TRBJ2-1
clone_size: -
cdr3_aa: CASSSAGTEIYNEQFF
cdr3_nt: TGTGCCAGCAGCTCCGCCGGGACAGAGATTTACAATGAGCAGTTCTTC

cdr3_length: 13
v_call: TRBV7-9
d_call: -
j_call: TRBJ2-3
clone_size: -
cdr3_aa: CAGSEGRVDTQYF
cdr3_nt: TGTGCCGGCAGCGAGGGGAGAGTAGATACGCAGTATTTT

cdr3_length: 16
v_call: TRBV4-3
d_call: -
j_call: TRBJ2-3
clone_size: few
cdr3_aa: CASSQDWGVEKDTQYF
cdr3_nt: TGCGCCAGCAGCCAAGATTGGGGGGTGGAGAAAGATACGCAGTATTTT

cdr3_length: 16
v_call: TRBV7-9
d_call: TRBD1
j_call: TRBJ1-2
clone_size: few
cdr3_aa: CASSSIEGAANYGYTF
cdr3_nt: TGTGCCAGCAGTTCTATCGAGGGGGCCGCTAACTATGGCTACACCTTC

cdr3_length: 17
v_call: TRBV28
d_call: -
j_call: TRBJ2-5
clone_size: few
cdr3_aa: CASSLSFSGEGQETQYF
cdr3_nt: TGTGCCAGCAGTTTGTCTTTCAGTGGCGAGGGCCAAGAGACCCAGTACTTC

cdr3_length: 13
v_call: TRBV9
d_call: -
j_call: TRBJ1-3
clone_size: -
cdr3_aa: CASTRGAGNTIYF
cdr3_nt: TGTGCCAGCACGCGGGGCGCCGGAAACACCATATATTTT

cdr3_length: 13
v_call: TRBV3-1
d_call: -
j_call: TRBJ1-2
clone_size: -
cdr3_aa: CASSQDTEWGYTF
cdr3_nt: TGTGCCAGCAGCCAAGATACTGAGTGGGGCTACACCTTC

cdr3_length: 13
v_call: TRBV12-3/TRBV12-4
d_call: -
j_call: TRBJ2-7
clone_size: few
cdr3_aa: CASSPNRQYEQYF
cdr3_nt: TGTGCCAGCAGTCCTAACCGACAGTACGAGCAGTACTTC

cdr3_length: 16
v_call: TRBV6-2/TRBV6-3
d_call: -
j_call: TRBJ2-3
clone_size: -
cdr3_aa: CASSPGVSRSTDTQYF
cdr3_nt: TGTGCCAGCAGCCCCGGGGTATCTAGGAGCACAGATACGCAGTATTTT

cdr3_length: 17
v_call: TRBV4-2
d_call: TRBD2
j_call: TRBJ2-1
clone_size: once
cdr3_aa: CANSQDSGGASYNEQFF
cdr3_nt: TGTGCCAACAGCCAAGATAGCGGGGGGGCCTCCTACAATGAGCAGTTCTTC

cdr3_length: 16
v_call: TRBV5-1
d_call: -
j_call: TRBJ2-4
clone_size: few
cdr3_aa: CASSLDQGGAKNIQYF
cdr3_nt: TGCGCCAGCAGCTTGGATCAAGGGGGAGCCAAAAACATTCAGTACTTC